A single sample gave rise to the 29 T cell receptor beta chains below, sequenced in a study of T cell repertoires in cytomegalovirus infection (dated by TCRdb to about 2019). No cognate antigen is known for these TCRs. The reads were generated on an Illumina HiSeq 1500. TCRdb reanalyzed the raw reads on its own, using fastp at Q25 for trimming and MiXCR for clone calling, and kept in-frame beta chains. Under each unique CDR3 protein, matching rows form one entry showing the most common genes and DNA. The sample records approximately 730,000 distinct CDR3 sequences, around a third of which are singletons. 18% of the sample lies in the top ten. The treatment or condition label of this sample denotes: in vitro stimulation with specific CMV peptide epitopes to enrich CMV-specific T cells. The starting material was cultured PBMCs, obtained from culture after CMV antigen stimulation. The origin of the receptors is a human donor in good health (CMV status not recorded). Some clones in this sample may be carry-over from other donors' samples.

The CDR3 loop is CASAGGEETQYF. The CDR3 DNA reads as TGTGCCAGCGCGGGGGGGGAAGAGACCCAGTACTTC. The chain is built from TRBV12-3 or TRBV12-4 and TRBJ2-5; 9 nucleotides match TRBD2. This CDR3 has 12 amino acids. The V segment lost 8 bases and the J segment 3 bases; nucleotides outside the gene matches: 1.

The gene calls are TRBV11-2 and TRBJ2-2, with TRBD1 as a possible D gene (6 bases). The CDR3 loop spans 14 amino acids. Between the trimmed V and J ends, which lost 8 bases and 0 bases, there was a span of 10 bases. Per germline, CDR1 SGHAT and CDR2 FQNNGV. The CDR3 DNA reads TGTGCCAGCGGGGGCCTAGCGAACACCGGGGAGCTGTTTTTT. This translates into CASGGLANTGELFF.

The chain carries TRBV7-9 and TRBJ2-7; 10 bases fit TRBD2. This CDR3 contains 13 residues. Losses at the gene ends were 10 bases for V and 4 bases for J; bases not matched to a gene: 7. In germline, CDR1 is SEHNR, CDR2 FQNEAQ (reference sequence). The CDR3 here is CAIEAGGRYEQYF. CDR3 nucleotide sequence: TGTGCCATCGAAGCGGGGGGGAGATACGAGCAGTACTTC.

The V and J genes are TRBV12-3 or TRBV12-4 and TRBJ1-2; D is ambiguous. The CDR3 is made up of 12 amino acids. V gave up 9 bases and J gave up 3 bases, with 11 bases separating them. The CDR3 bases are TGTGCCAGTCTGGGGATTGACTATGGCTACACCTTC. This gives the protein CASLGIDYGYTF.

The chain uses TRBV2 and TRBJ2-1; no reliable D call. This CDR3 has 13 residues. Germline CDR1 SNHLY, CDR2 FYNNEI. V was pared by 7 bases and J by 3 bases, with 10 bases between. The CDR3 protein is CASIVFGYNEQFF. The CDR3 nucleotides read TGTGCCAGCATTGTGTTTGGCTACAATGAGCAGTTCTTC.

The chain uses TRBV20-1 and TRBJ1-4; D not resolved. The CDR3 is 17 residues long. CDR1 is DFQATT, CDR2 SNEGSKA, per germline (reference sequence). V was trimmed by 0 bases and J by 7 bases, leaving 21 bases between them. CDR3 amino acids: CSARDTTPGGSGEKLFF. The CDR3 coding sequence is TGCAGTGCTAGAGATACGACCCCGGGAGGGTCTGGTGAAAAACTGTTTTTT.

The chain combines TRBV7-6 with TRBJ2-2, with a possible D match to TRBD1 (6 bases). The CDR3 consists of 15 residues. V was cut by 6 bases and J by 5 bases, with 16 bases left in between. CDR1 SGHVS and CDR2 FNYEAQ come from the germline V gene. The CDR3 loop is CASRATGSGTGELFF. The CDR3 region has the DNA TGTGCCAGCAGGGCTACAGGGAGTGGGACCGGGGAGCTGTTTTTT.

V usage is TRBV7-8 and J usage is TRBJ2-7; D is undetermined. The length of the CDR3 is 13 residues. Trimming took off 7 bases at V and 4 bases at J, with 14 bases between the two ends. Germline V gene data show CDR1 as SGHVS and CDR2 as FQNEAQ. CDR3 region: CASTPVSRYEQYF. CDR3 DNA sequence: TGTGCCAGCACCCCCGTGAGTCGGTACGAGCAGTACTTC.

The chain has TRBV25-1 and TRBJ1-3; a possible D gene is TRBD1 (5 bases). Germline values: CDR1 MGHDK, CDR2 SYGVNS. This CDR3 has 16 amino acids. Trimming shortened V by 10 bases and J by 3 bases, and 22 bases separated the two germline ends. The CDR3 sequence: CATYVMWGAGGNTIYF. CDR3 sequence (DNA): TGTGCCACCTATGTTATGTGGGGCGCGGGTGGAAACACCATATATTTT.

The chain combines TRBV7-6 with TRBJ1-3; unclear D gene. Germline V lookup: CDR1 SGHVS, CDR2 FNYEAQ. The CDR3 is 15 amino acids. V was shortened by 5 bases and J by 0 bases, with 11 bases between the two germline ends. The CDR3 protein is CASSLKASSGNTIYF. The CDR3 DNA sequence: TGTGCCAGCAGCCTGAAGGCTTCCTCTGGAAACACCATATATTTT.

This clonotype was detected ten times or more. This sequence joins TRBV7-2 and TRBJ1-2; D gene ambiguous. CDR3 length equals 16 residues. V lost 5 bases, J lost 4 bases, and 20 bases lay in between. Germline V gene lookup returns CDR1 SGHTA and CDR2 FQGNSA. DNA of the CDR3: TGTGCCAGCAGCCCTAGGTGGCAGACCACTTTCTATGGCTACACCTTC. Residues: CASSPRWQTTFYGYTF.

This rearrangement joins TRBV9 to TRBJ2-3; D is perhaps TRBD1 or TRBD2 (5 bases each). The CDR3 has 13 residues. The germline V gene has CDR1 SGDLS and CDR2 YYNGEE. Trimming stripped 0 bases from V and 9 bases from J, with 11 bases between. This chain's CDR3 is CASSVDGAQTQYF. Here the CDR3 DNA reads TGTGCCAGCAGCGTAGACGGGGCGCAGACGCAGTATTTT.

The chain couples TRBV27 to TRBJ2-1; 7 nucleotides line up with TRBD1. Germline lookup yields CDR1 MNHEY and CDR2 SMNVEV (reference sequence). CDR3 length: 11 residues. With 5 bases clipped from V and 15 bases from J, the junction kept 7 bases outside the gene matches. As DNA, the CDR3 is TGTGCCAGCAGTACCACCGGGACAGTGTTCTTC. Its translation is CASSTTGTVFF.

This clonotype was observed a handful of times. The V call is TRBV7-7, the J call TRBJ2-5; 10 nucleotides align to TRBD2. The CDR3 length is 17 residues. After removal of 4 bases from V and 3 bases from J, the junction contained 11 bases not matched to a gene. In germline, CDR1 is SSHAT, CDR2 FNYEAQ (reference sequence). This chain's CDR3 is CASSSRPRLAGEETQYF. In nucleotides, the CDR3 is TGTGCCAGCAGCTCCCGCCCTCGACTAGCGGGTGAAGAGACCCAGTACTTC.

Many counts were recorded for this clonotype. The chain uses TRBV28 and TRBJ1-4; 7 nucleotides match TRBD1. The CDR3 is made up of 14 amino acids. Trimming cost V 8 bases and J 5 bases; bases outside gene matches: 8. The V gene's germline CDR1 is MDHEN and CDR2 SYDVKM. The CDR3 sequence is CASGMGQHNEKLFF. The CDR3 DNA is TGTGCCAGCGGAATGGGACAGCACAATGAAAAACTGTTTTTT.

This clonotype was recorded a few times. V usage is TRBV19 and J usage is TRBJ1-2, with unresolved D. V gave up 5 bases and J gave up 1 base, with 14 bases separating them. Per the germline V gene, CDR1 is LNHDA and CDR2 is SQIVND (reference sequence). This CDR3 spans 15 amino acids. Here the CDR3 reads CASSFSDTRNYGYTF. The CDR3 DNA follows: TGTGCCAGTAGTTTTTCCGACACTCGTAACTATGGCTACACCTTC.

This clonotype was recorded a few times. V gene TRBV2 combines with J gene TRBJ1-5, with D possibly being TRBD1 (6 bases). The CDR3 has 13 amino acids. V was shortened by 6 bases and J by 3 bases, with 9 bases between the two germline ends. CDR1 and CDR2 from the germline V gene are SNHLY and FYNNEI. CDR3 in amino acids: CASSGTNNQPQHF. In DNA, the CDR3 is TGTGCCAGCAGCGGGACAAACAATCAGCCCCAGCATTTT.

The chain has TRBV7-9 and TRBJ1-6, with TRBD1 matching over 10 bases. V shed 2 bases, J shed 4 bases, and the junction held 5 bases outside the gene matches. The germline V gene encodes CDR1 SEHNR and CDR2 FQNEAQ (reference sequence). This CDR3 is 17 amino acids long. This chain's CDR3 is CASSLPGTGEYNSPLHF. CDR3 sequence (DNA): TGTGCCAGCAGCTTACCCGGGACAGGGGAGTATAATTCACCCCTCCACTTT.

This clonotype was observed a few times. The V and J genes are TRBV19 and TRBJ2-7; tentatively, D is TRBD2 (6 bases). The germline V gene has CDR1 LNHDA and CDR2 SQIVND (reference sequence). This CDR3 spans 17 amino acids. V was trimmed by 5 bases and J by 1 base, leaving 21 bases between them. CDR3 sequence reads: CASSREGTGRSSYEQYF. CDR3 nucleotides: TGTGCCAGTAGTCGCGAGGGGACTGGACGATCTTCCTACGAGCAGTACTTC. The entire variable domain, with the rest obtained from reference TRBV19 and TRBJ2-7, is as follows: DGGITQSPKYLFRKEGQNVTLSCEQNLNHDAMYWYRQDPGQGLRLIYYSQIVNDFQKGDIAEGYSVSREKKESFPLTVTSAQKNPTAFYLCASSREGTGRSSYEQYFGPGTRLTVT.

This clonotype has a count of ten or more. The J gene is TRBJ1-5, the V gene TRBV7-2; perhaps TRBD1 as D (5 bases). The V end was cut by 6 bases, the J end by 3 bases, with 12 bases between. The CDR3 covers 14 residues. Per the germline V gene, CDR1 is SGHTA and CDR2 is FQGNSA. CDR3 amino acids: CASSGGDLNQPQHF. The CDR3 coding sequence is TGTGCCAGCAGTGGAGGGGACCTCAATCAGCCCCAGCATTTT.

The V gene is TRBV11-2, the J gene TRBJ2-3; D perhaps matches TRBD1 (6 bases). Looked up from germline, CDR1 is SGHAT and CDR2 is FQNNGV. The CDR3 is made up of 14 amino acids. V lost 7 bases and J 5 bases, leaving 16 bases between the germline ends. CDR3 sequence (DNA): TGTGCCAGCACCCTCGAGGCAGGGGAAGATACGCAGTATTTT. This translates into CASTLEAGEDTQYF.

This clonotype has at least ten counts. This sequence joins TRBV6-2 or TRBV6-3 and TRBJ2-5; D gene unclear. This CDR3 spans 13 amino acids. Germline loops: CDR1 MNHEY, CDR2 SVGEGT. V gave up 7 bases and J gave up 2 bases, with 11 bases separating them. CDR3 bases: TGTGCCAGCAACGACCGGGTTCAAGAGACCCAGTACTTC. This encodes CASNDRVQETQYF.

There are many counts of this clonotype. The chain's CDR3 is CASSWTSGYQETQYF. DNA of the CDR3: TGTGCCAGCAGTTGGACTAGCGGGTACCAAGAGACCCAGTACTTC. The chain recombines TRBV7-9 with TRBJ2-5; 11 bases map to TRBD2. Losses at the gene ends were 6 bases for V and 0 bases for J; bases not matched to a gene: 3. There are 15 residues in the CDR3. The germline V gene has CDR1 SEHNR and CDR2 FQNEAQ (reference sequence).

The chain employs TRBV11-2 and TRBJ2-5; D call uncertain. Trimming took off 4 bases at V and 7 bases at J, with 16 bases between the two ends. Germline CDR1 is SGHAT and CDR2 is FQNNGV. The CDR3 is made up of 14 amino acids. For the CDR3, the DNA is TGTGCCAGCAGCTCCCGGGCCACCTCGGGGACCCAGTACTTC. Its protein product is CASSSRATSGTQYF. Based on the CDR3 plus reference TRBV11-2 and TRBJ2-5, the full variable domain is EAGVAQSPRYKIIEKRQSVAFWCNPISGHATLYWYQQILGQGPKLLIQFQNNGVVDDSQLPKDRFSAERLKGVDSTLKIQPAKLEDSAVYLCASSSRATSGTQYFGPGTRLLVL.

This clonotype was seen a few times. The CDR3 is CAISWTGLDTEAFF. CDR3 coding DNA: TGTGCCATCAGTTGGACAGGGTTGGACACTGAAGCTTTCTTT. The chain has TRBV10-3 and TRBJ1-1; TRBD1 agrees at 8 bases. Germline lookup yields CDR1 ENHRY and CDR2 SYGVKD. After removal of 5 bases from V and 3 bases from J, the junction contained 5 bases not matched to a gene. The CDR3 is 14 residues long.

This chain joins TRBV28 and TRBJ2-5; D perhaps matches TRBD2 (6 bases). This CDR3 spans 13 amino acids. The germline gives CDR1 MDHEN, CDR2 SYDVKM. V lost 7 bases to trimming and J lost 0 bases, with 9 bases between them. DNA for the CDR3: TGTGCCAGCACCGGGGGAAACCAAGAGACCCAGTACTTC. Translated: CASTGGNQETQYF.

This clonotype has a handful of counts. This chain links TRBV11-2 with TRBJ2-5; D ambiguous. Per germline, CDR1 SGHAT and CDR2 FQNNGV. V lost 5 bases and J 7 bases, leaving 11 bases between the germline ends. The CDR3 sequence is 12 residues long. CDR3 DNA sequence: TGTGCCAGCAGCAACGCGGTGGGGACCCAGTACTTC. It translates to CASSNAVGTQYF. The full variable domain, rest sourced from reference TRBV11-2 and TRBJ2-5, is EAGVAQSPRYKIIEKRQSVAFWCNPISGHATLYWYQQILGQGPKLLIQFQNNGVVDDSQLPKDRFSAERLKGVDSTLKIQPAKLEDSAVYLCASSNAVGTQYFGPGTRLLVL.

J is TRBJ2-7 and V is TRBV5-1; D may match TRBD1 or TRBD2 (6 bases each). This CDR3 spans 16 amino acids. V lost 4 bases to trimming and J lost 1 base, with 18 bases between them. Looked up from germline, CDR1 is SGHRS and CDR2 is YFSETQ. In nucleotides, the CDR3 is TGCGCCAGCAGCCCCTTGGGTGGGGGGCCGTCCTACGAGCAGTACTTC. Translating gives CASSPLGGGPSYEQYF. Together with reference TRBV5-1 and TRBJ2-7, the CDR3 gives the full variable domain: KAGVTQTPRYLIKTRGQQVTLSCSPISGHRSVSWYQQTPGQGLQFLFEYFSETQRNKGNFPGRFSGRQFSNSRSEMNVSTLELGDSALYLCASSPLGGGPSYEQYFGPGTRLTVT.

V is TRBV28 and J is TRBJ1-1, with D perhaps TRBD1 (5 bases). In germline, CDR1 is MDHEN, CDR2 SYDVKM. The V and J ends lost 8 bases and 1 base respectively, with 14 bases between them. The CDR3 runs to 14 residues. DNA of the CDR3: TGTGCCAGCGGGACCAGGGTCACGAACACTGAAGCTTTCTTT. This sequence encodes CASGTRVTNTEAFF.